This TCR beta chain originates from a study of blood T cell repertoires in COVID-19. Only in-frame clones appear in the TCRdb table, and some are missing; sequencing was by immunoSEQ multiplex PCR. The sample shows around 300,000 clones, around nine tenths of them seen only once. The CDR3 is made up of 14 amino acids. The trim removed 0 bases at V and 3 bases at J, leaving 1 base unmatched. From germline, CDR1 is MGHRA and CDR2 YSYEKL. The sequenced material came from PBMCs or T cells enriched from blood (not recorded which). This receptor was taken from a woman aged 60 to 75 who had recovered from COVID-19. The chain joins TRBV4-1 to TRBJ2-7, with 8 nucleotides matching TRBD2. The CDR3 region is CASSQDSGSYEQYF. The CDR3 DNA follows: TGCGCCAGCAGCCAAGACAGCGGGAGCTACGAGCAGTACTTC.